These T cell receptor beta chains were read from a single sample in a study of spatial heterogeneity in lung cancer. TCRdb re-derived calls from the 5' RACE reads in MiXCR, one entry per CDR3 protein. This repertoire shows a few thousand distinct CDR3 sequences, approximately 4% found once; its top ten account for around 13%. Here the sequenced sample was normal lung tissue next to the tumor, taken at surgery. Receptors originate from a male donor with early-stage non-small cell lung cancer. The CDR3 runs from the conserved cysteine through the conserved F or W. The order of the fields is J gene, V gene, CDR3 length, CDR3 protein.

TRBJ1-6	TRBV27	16	CASSLTGQGDYSPLHF
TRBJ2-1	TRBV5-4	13	CASSLDFENEQFF
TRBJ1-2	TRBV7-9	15	CASSTPTGKEDGYTF
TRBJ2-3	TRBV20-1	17	CSARVNSGRGDVDTQYF
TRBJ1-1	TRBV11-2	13	CASSQSQGRGAFF
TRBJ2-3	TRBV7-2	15	CASSLDGQPLDTQYF
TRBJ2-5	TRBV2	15	CASSAKGRNQETQYF
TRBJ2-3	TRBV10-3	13	CAISEFERDTQYF
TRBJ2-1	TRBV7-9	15	CASSLRGSDSNEQFF
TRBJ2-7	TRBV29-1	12	CSARSLTDEQYF
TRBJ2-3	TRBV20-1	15	CSARAASGNTDTQYF
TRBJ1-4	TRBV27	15	CASSSSGLQTEKLFF
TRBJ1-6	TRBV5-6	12	CASGDGHSPLHF
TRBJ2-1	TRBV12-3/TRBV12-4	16	CASSSGIPLSYNEQFF
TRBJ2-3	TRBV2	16	CASSGTTSGSPDTQYF
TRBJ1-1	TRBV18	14	CASSPPGSYTEAFF
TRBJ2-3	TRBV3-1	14	CASSQEARTDTQYF
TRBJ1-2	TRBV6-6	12	CASSYRSYGYTF
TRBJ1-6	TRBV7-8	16	CASSLGDRVIPSPLHF
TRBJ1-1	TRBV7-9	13	CASSSYRGPEAFF
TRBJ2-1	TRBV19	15	CASRSELVGDNEQFF
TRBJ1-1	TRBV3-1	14	CASSPTGGTTEAFF
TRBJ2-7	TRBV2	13	CASRLDNSYEQYF
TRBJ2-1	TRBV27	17	CASSFRGDSWEVDEQFF
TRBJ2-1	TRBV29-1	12	CSVVKIRDEQFF
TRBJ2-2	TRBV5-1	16	CASSLTSGRNTGELFF
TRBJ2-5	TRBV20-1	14	CSAYNRGSQETQYF
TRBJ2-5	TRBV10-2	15	CASIGLAGGQETQYF
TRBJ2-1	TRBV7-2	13	CASSLAVYNEQFF
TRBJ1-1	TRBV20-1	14	CSARDRQGPREAFF
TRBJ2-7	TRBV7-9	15	CASSPFAGGSREQYF
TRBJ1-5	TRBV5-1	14	CASSPGMYGQPQHF
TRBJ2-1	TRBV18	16	CASSPSTGRSYNEQFF
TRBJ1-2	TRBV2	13	CASSEGRNYGYTF
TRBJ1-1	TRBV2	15	CASTPGTGGGTEAFF
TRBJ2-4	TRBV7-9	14	CASSLTGGKNIQYF
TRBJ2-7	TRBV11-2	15	CASSPGVLTSYEQYF
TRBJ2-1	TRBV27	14	CASSFSGTYNEQFF
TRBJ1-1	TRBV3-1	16	CASSQGKVGVVTEAFF
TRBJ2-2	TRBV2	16	CASSPIAGGYTGELFF
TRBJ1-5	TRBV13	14	CASSLAGDYQPQHF